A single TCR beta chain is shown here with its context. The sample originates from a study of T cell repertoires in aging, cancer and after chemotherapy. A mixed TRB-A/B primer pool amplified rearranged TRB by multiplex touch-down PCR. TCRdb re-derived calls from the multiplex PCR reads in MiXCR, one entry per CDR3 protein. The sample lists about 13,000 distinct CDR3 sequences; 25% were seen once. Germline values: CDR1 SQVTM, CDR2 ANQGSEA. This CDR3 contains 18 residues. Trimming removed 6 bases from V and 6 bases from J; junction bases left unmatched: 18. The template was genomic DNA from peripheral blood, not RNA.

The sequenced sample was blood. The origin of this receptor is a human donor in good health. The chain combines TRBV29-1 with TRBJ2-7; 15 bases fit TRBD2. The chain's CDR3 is CSVPSPGLAGGSSLEQYF. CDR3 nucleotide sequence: TGCAGCGTCCCTTCCCCGGGACTAGCGGGGGGCTCCTCCCTCGAGCAGTACTTC.